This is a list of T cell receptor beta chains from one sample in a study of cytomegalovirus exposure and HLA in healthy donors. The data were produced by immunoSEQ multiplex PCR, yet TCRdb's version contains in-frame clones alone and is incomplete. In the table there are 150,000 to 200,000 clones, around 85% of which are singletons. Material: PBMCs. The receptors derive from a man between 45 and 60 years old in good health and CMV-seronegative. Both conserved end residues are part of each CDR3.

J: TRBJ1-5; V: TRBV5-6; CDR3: CASSFRDSNQPQHF
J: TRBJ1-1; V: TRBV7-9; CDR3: CASSLGQVGTEAFF
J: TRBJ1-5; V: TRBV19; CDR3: CASNPGGQRNQPQHF
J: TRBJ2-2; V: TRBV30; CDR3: CAWTQGGVRITGELFF
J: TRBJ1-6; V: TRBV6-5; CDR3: CASSIGQGGSSPLHF
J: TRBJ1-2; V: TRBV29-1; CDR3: CSVEDPDSNYGYTF
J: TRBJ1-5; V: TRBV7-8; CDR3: CASSLEAMSNQPQHF
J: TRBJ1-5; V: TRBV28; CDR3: CASSTRTGYSQPQHF
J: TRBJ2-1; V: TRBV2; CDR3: CASSEGLAGGRSPRFF
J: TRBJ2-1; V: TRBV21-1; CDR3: CARGANEQFF
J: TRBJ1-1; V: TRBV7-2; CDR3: CASSLGSRMNTEAFF
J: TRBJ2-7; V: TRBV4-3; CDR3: CASSQEAELDEQYF
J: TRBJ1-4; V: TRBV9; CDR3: CASSFSTDGEKLFF
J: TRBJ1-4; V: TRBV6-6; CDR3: CASRGAGATNEKLFF
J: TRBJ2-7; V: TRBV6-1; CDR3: CASSEEGAGGEQYF
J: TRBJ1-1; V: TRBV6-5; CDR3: CASSYRQGTEAFF
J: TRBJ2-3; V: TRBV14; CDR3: CASSPGRDTQYF
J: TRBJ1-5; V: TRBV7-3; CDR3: CASSLKSSTNQPQHF
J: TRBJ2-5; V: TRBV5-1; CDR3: CASSPGSVETQYF
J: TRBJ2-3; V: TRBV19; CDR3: CASSIGRTSPPDTQYF
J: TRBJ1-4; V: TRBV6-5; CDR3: CASSSYTGNKEKLFF
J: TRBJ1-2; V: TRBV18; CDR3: CASSNTGGASGYGYTF
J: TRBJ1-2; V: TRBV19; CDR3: CASSPPAGRVFLIGYTF
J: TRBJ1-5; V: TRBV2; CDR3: CASRYRVGRAQPQHF